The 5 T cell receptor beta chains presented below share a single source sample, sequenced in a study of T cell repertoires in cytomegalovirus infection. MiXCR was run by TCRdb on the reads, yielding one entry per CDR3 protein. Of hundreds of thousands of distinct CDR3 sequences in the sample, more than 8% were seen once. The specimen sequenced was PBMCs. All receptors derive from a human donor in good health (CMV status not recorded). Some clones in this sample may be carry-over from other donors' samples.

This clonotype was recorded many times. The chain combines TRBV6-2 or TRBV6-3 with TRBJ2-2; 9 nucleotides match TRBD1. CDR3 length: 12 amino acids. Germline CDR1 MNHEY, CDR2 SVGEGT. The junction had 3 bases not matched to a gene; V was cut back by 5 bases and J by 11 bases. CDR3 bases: TGTGCCAGCAGTGCGGACAGGGGCGAGCTGTTTTTT. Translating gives CASSADRGELFF.

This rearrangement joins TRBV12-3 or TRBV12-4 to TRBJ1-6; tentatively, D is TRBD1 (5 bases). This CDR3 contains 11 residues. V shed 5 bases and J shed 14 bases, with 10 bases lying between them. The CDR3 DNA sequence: TGTGCCAGCAGTGGGGCTCGGTCCCTCCACTTT. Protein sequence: CASSGARSLHF.

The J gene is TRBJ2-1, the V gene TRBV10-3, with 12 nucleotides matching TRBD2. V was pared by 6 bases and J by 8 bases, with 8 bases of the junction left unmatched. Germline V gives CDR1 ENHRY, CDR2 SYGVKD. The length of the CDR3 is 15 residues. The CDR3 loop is CAIRATSGSFDEQFF. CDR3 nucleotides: TGTGCCATCAGAGCGACTAGCGGGAGCTTCGATGAGCAGTTCTTC.

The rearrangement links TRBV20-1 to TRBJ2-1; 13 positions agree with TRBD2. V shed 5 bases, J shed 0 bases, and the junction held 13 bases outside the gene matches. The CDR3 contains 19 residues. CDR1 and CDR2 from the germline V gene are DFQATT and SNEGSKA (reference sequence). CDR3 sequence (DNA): TGCAGTGCTCTCCGGACTAGCGGGAGCCATTTAAGCTCCTACAATGAGCAGTTCTTC. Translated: CSALRTSGSHLSSYNEQFF.

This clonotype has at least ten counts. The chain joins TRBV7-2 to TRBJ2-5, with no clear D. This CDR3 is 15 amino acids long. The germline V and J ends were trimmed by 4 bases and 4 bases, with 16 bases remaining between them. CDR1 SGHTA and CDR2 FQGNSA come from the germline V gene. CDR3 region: CASSSLSRRRETQYF. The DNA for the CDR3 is TGTGCCAGCAGCTCCCTGTCGAGACGACGAGAGACCCAGTACTTC.